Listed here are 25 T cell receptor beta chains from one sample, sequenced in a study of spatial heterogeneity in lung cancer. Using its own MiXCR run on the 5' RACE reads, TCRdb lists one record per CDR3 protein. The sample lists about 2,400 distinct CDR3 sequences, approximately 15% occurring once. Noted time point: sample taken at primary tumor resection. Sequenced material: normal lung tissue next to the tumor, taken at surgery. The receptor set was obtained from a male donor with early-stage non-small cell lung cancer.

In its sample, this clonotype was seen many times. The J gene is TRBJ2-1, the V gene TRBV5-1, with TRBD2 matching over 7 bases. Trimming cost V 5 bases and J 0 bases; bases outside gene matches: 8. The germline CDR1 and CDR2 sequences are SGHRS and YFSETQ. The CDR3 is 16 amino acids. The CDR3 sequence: CASRRSLADSYNEQFF. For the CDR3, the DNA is TGCGCCAGCAGACGTTCTCTAGCGGACTCCTACAATGAGCAGTTCTTC.

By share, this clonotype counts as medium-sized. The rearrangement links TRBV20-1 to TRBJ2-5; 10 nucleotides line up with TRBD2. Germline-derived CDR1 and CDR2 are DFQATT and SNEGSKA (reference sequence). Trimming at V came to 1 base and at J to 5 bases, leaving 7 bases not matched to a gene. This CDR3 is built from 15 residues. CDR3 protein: CSARGSSGGRETQYF. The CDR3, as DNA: TGCAGTGCTAGAGGTTCTAGCGGGGGCAGGGAGACCCAGTACTTC.

In DNA, the CDR3 is TGTGCCAGTAGTACGCCTAGCGGGAGAAGTTGGGCCACCGGGGAGCTGTTTTTT. It is translated as CASSTPSGRSWATGELFF. V and J are TRBV19 and TRBJ2-2; TRBD2 matches 10 bases. From germline, CDR1 is LNHDA and CDR2 SQIVND (reference sequence). CDR3 size: 18 residues. The junction had 12 bases not matched to a gene; V was cut back by 4 bases and J by 4 bases.

CDR3 sequence: CASSPANQPQHF. DNA for the CDR3: TGTGCCAGCAGCCCAGCCAATCAGCCCCAGCATTTT. The rearrangement uses TRBV7-2 and TRBJ1-5; D gene uncertain. V lost 5 bases and J 3 bases, leaving 5 bases between the germline ends. The CDR3 has 12 amino acids. Germline loops: CDR1 SGHTA, CDR2 FQGNSA. Using reference TRBV7-2 and TRBJ1-5 for the parts outside the CDR3, the full variable domain is GAGVSQSPSNKVTEKGKDVELRCDPISGHTALYWYRQSLGQGLEFLIYFQGNSAPDKSGLPSDRFSAERTGGSVSTLTIQRTQQEDSAVYLCASSPANQPQHFGDGTRLSIL.

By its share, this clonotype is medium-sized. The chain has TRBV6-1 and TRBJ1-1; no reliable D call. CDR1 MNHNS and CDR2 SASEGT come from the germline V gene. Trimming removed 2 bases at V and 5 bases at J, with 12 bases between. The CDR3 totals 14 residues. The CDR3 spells CASSEMEGRTEAFF. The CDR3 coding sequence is TGTGCCAGCAGTGAAATGGAGGGTCGTACTGAAGCTTTCTTT.

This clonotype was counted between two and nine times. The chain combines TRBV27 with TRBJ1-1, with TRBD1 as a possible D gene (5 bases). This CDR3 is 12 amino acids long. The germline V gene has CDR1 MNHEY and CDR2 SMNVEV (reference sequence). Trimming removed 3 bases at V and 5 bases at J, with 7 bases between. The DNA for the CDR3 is TGTGCCAGCAGTTTTTGGGGGACTGAAGCTTTCTTT. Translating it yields CASSFWGTEAFF.

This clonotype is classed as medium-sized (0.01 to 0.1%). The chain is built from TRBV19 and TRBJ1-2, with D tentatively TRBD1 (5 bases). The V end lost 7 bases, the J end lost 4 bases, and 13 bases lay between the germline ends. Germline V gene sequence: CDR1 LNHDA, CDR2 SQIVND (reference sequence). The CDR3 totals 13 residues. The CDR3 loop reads CASTQGPFYGYTF. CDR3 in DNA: TGTGCCAGTACCCAGGGACCCTTCTATGGCTACACCTTC.

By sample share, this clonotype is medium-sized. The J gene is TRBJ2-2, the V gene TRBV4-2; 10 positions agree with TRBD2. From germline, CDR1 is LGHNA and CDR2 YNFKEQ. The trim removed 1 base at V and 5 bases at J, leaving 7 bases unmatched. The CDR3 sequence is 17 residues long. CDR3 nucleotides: TGTGCCAGCAGCCAAGTGTCCCTAGCGGGAGAGACCGGGGAGCTGTTTTTT. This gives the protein CASSQVSLAGETGELFF.

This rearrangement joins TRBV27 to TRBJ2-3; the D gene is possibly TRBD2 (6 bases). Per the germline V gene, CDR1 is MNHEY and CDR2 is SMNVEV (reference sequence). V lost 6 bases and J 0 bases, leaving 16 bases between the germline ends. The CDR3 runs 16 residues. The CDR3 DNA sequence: TGTGCCAGCAGCCGGCGGGCGGGGCCTAGCACAGATACGCAGTATTTT. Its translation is CASSRRAGPSTDTQYF.

CDR3 in amino acids: CASSQGSGANYYEQYF. CDR3 sequence (DNA): TGTGCCAGCAGCCAAGGGTCAGGAGCAAATTACTACGAGCAGTACTTC. The chain carries TRBV4-2 and TRBJ2-7; D unclear. Germline assignment: CDR1 LGHNA and CDR2 YNFKEQ. Trimming left V 1 base short and J 3 bases short, with 16 bases between. The CDR3 runs 16 residues.

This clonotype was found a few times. Written as DNA, the CDR3 is TGTGCCAGCAGTCCCCTCGACAGTTATCATAGCTACGAGCAGTACTTC. Translation: CASSPLDSYHSYEQYF. This chain links TRBV28 with TRBJ2-7; D is possibly TRBD1 (5 bases). Germline CDR1 MDHEN, CDR2 SYDVKM. V was shortened by 5 bases and J by 3 bases, with 20 bases between the two germline ends. The CDR3 length is 16 residues.

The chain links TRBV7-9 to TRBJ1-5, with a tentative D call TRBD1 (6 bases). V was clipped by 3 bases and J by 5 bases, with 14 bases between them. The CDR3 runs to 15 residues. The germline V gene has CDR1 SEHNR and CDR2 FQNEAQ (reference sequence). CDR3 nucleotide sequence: TGTGCCAGCAGCTTTTCAGGGGCTGGGGATCAGCCCCAGCATTTT. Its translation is CASSFSGAGDQPQHF. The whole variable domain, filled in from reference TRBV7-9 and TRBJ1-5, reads DTGVSQNPRHKITKRGQNVTFRCDPISEHNRLYWYRQTLGQGPEFLTYFQNEAQLEKSRLLSDRFSAERPKGSFSTLEIQRTEQGDSAMYLCASSFSGAGDQPQHFGDGTRLSIL.

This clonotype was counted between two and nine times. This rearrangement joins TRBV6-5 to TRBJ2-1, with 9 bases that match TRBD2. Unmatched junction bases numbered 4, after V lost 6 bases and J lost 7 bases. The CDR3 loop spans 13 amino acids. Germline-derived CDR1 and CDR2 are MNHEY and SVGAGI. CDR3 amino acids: CASRGTSWNEQFF. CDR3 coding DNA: TGTGCCAGCAGAGGGACTAGCTGGAATGAGCAGTTCTTC.

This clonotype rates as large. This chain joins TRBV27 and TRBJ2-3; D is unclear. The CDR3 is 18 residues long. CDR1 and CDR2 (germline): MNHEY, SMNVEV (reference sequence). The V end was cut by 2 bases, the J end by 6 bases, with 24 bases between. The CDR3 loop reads CASSLIPGRGQLLDTQYF. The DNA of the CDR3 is TGTGCCAGCAGTTTAATCCCCGGGCGTGGGCAGCTTTTGGATACGCAGTATTTT.

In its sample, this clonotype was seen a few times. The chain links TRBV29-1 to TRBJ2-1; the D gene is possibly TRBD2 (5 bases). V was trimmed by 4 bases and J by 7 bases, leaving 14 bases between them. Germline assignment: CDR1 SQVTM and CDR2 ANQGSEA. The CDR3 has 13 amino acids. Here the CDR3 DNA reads TGCAGCGTTGCCCCTACATCGGGGAATGAGCAGTTCTTC. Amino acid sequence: CSVAPTSGNEQFF.

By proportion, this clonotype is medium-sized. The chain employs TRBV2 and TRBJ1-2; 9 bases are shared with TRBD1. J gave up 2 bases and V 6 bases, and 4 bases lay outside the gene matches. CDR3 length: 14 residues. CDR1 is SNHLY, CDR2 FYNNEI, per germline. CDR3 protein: CASRTGTGNYGYTF. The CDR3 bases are TGTGCCAGCAGGACCGGGACAGGGAACTATGGCTACACCTTC.

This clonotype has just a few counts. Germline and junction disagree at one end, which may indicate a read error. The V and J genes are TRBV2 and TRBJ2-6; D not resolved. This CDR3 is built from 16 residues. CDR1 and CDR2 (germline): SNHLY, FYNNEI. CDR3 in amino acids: CASSEGLKAGANVLTF. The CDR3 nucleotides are TGTGCCAGCAGCGAAGGCCTAAAGGCTGGGGCCAACGTCCTGACTTTC.

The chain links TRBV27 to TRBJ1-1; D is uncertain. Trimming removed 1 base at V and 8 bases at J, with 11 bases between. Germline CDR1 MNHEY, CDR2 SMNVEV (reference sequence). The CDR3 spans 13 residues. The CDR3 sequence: CASSLWASGEAFF. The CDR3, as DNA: TGTGCCAGCAGTTTATGGGCTAGCGGGGAAGCTTTCTTT.

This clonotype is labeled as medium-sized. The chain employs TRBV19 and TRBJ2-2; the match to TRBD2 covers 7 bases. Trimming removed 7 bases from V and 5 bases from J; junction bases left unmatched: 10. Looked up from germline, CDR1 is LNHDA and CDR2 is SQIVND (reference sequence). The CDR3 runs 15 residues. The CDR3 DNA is TGTGCCAGTAACCTTCGGGAGGCGGGGACCGGGGAGCTGTTTTTT. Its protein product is CASNLREAGTGELFF.

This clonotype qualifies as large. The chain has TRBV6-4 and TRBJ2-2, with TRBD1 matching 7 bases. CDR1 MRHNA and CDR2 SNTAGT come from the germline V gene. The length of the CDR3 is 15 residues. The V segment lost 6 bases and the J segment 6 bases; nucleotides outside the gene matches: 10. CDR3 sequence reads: CASRPGTAGSGELFF. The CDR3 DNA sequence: TGTGCCAGCAGACCGGGGACAGCAGGGTCCGGGGAGCTGTTTTTT.

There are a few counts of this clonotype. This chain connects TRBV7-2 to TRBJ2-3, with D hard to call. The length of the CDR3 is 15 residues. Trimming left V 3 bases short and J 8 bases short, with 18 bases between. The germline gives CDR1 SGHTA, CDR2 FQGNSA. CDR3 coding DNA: TGTGCCAGCAGCTTCCCTTCCGGACCTAGGGTTACGCAGTATTTT. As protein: CASSFPSGPRVTQYF. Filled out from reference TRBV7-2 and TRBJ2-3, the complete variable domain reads GAGVSQSPSNKVTEKGKDVELRCDPISGHTALYWYRQSLGQGLEFLIYFQGNSAPDKSGLPSDRFSAERTGGSVSTLTIQRTQQEDSAVYLCASSFPSGPRVTQYFGPGTRLTVL.

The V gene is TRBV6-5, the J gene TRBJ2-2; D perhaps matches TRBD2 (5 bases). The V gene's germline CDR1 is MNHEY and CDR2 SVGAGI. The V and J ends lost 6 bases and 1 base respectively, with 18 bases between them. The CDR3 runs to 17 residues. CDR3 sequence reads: CASSPVEGRWNTGELFF. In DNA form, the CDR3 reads TGTGCCAGCAGCCCCGTAGAGGGAAGGTGGAACACCGGGGAGCTGTTTTTT.

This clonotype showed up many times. The DNA of the CDR3 is TGTGCCAGCAGCTTATCCCCCGCTAGCGGGAGAGAAGAGACCCAGTACTTC. Its protein is CASSLSPASGREETQYF. This chain joins TRBV5-5 and TRBJ2-5; TRBD2 matches 10 bases. Losses at the gene ends were 2 bases for V and 3 bases for J; bases not matched to a gene: 10. This CDR3 spans 17 amino acids. Germline-derived CDR1 and CDR2 are SGHKS and YYEKEE (reference sequence).

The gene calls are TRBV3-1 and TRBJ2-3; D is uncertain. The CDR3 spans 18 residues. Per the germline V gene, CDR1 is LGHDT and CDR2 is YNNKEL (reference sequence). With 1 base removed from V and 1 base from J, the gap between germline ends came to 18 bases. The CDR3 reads CASSQGRSDKTGTDTQYF. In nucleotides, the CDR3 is TGTGCCAGCAGCCAAGGAAGGTCGGATAAAACAGGCACAGATACGCAGTATTTT.

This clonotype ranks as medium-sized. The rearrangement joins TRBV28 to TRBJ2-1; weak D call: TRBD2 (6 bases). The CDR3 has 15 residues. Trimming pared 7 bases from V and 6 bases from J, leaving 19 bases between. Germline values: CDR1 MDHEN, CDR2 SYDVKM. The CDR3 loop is CASTRAEGGRNEQFF. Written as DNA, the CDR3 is TGTGCCAGCACCCGAGCGGAGGGTGGTCGCAATGAGCAGTTCTTC.